A single sample is the source of the 31 T cell receptor beta chains below, sequenced in a study of T cells in Graves' hyperthyroidism and ophthalmopathy. The CDR3 regions of TCR beta were amplified from RNA transcripts. Primed by the HTBI set, a first-round RT-PCR was run on the TCR CDR3. TCRdb used MiXCR to reprocess the multiplex PCR reads, holding one entry per CDR3 protein. This sample has a few hundred thousand distinct CDR3 sequences, with around 16% found just once. The specimen sequenced was blood. These receptors all come from a woman younger than 45 with Graves' hyperthyroidism.

This clonotype appeared many times. V is TRBV20-1 and J is TRBJ1-2, with D possibly being TRBD1 (5 bases). The V and J ends lost 2 bases and 1 base respectively, with 23 bases between them. This CDR3 is 18 amino acids long. Per the germline V gene, CDR1 is DFQATT and CDR2 is SNEGSKA (reference sequence). The CDR3 region is CSARSLDRSISLNYGYTF. The CDR3 nucleotides are TGCAGTGCTAGATCCCTCGACAGATCCATATCTCTTAACTATGGCTACACCTTC.

In its sample, this clonotype was seen many times. The J gene is TRBJ2-3, the V gene TRBV27, with D uncertain. From germline, CDR1 is MNHEY and CDR2 SMNVEV (reference sequence). The CDR3 contains 11 residues. V was clipped by 7 bases and J by 5 bases, with 7 bases between them. CDR3: CASTMGDTQYF. The CDR3 nucleotides are TGTGCCAGCACAATGGGAGATACGCAGTATTTT.

This clonotype was seen ten or more times. The CDR3, as DNA: TGTGCCAGCAGGGACAGCGAAAGCTCCTACGAGCAGTACTTC. It codes for CASRDSESSYEQYF. This chain uses TRBV2 with TRBJ2-7, with D perhaps matching TRBD1 (6 bases). Germline CDR1 SNHLY, CDR2 FYNNEI. V gave up 6 bases and J gave up 0 bases, with 12 bases separating them. The CDR3 has 14 residues.

This clonotype came up many times. This chain joins TRBV27 and TRBJ2-3; perhaps TRBD2 as D (6 bases). The germline V gene encodes CDR1 MNHEY and CDR2 SMNVEV (reference sequence). The CDR3 sequence is 12 residues long. Trimming took off 11 bases at V and 5 bases at J, with 14 bases between the two ends. The CDR3 loop is CAAGFGRDTQYF. The CDR3 DNA sequence: TGTGCCGCGGGTTTCGGGAGAGATACGCAGTATTTT.

V is TRBV6-2 or TRBV6-3 and J is TRBJ1-1; D is perhaps TRBD1 (6 bases). The CDR3 extends over 16 amino acids. Trimming cost V 4 bases and J 0 bases, with 15 bases left between them. Looked up from germline, CDR1 is MNHEY and CDR2 is SVGEGT. The CDR3 here is CASSSTGGDMNTEAFF. CDR3 DNA sequence: TGTGCCAGCAGTTCCACCGGGGGGGACATGAACACTGAAGCTTTCTTT.

This clonotype was recorded many times. The V call is TRBV20-1, the J call TRBJ2-1, with D uncertain. Per the germline V gene, CDR1 is DFQATT and CDR2 is SNEGSKA (reference sequence). The CDR3 length is 16 residues. The V and J ends lost 3 bases and 3 bases respectively, with 18 bases between them. The CDR3 DNA reads as TGCAGTGCTAGGGGTTTAGAACCCGGATTCTACAATGAGCAGTTCTTC. The encoded protein is CSARGLEPGFYNEQFF.

This clonotype occurred many times. The chain carries TRBV30 and TRBJ1-2; no firm D call. V was trimmed by 1 base and J by 0 bases, leaving 6 bases between them. This CDR3 has 13 residues. The V gene's germline CDR1 is GTSNPN and CDR2 SVGIG (reference sequence). For the CDR3, the DNA is TGTGCCTGGAGTGCGAGAGCTAACTATGGCTACACCTTC. Its protein product is CAWSARANYGYTF.

This clonotype turned up a few times. The J gene is TRBJ1-1, the V gene TRBV20-1, with a possible D match to TRBD1 (6 bases). CDR1 is DFQATT, CDR2 SNEGSKA, per germline (reference sequence). The CDR3 is made up of 12 amino acids. The V end was cut by 5 bases, the J end by 6 bases, with 13 bases between. In DNA form, the CDR3 reads TGCAGTGCTGACAGGCCGGACGCTGAAGCTTTCTTT. Protein sequence: CSADRPDAEAFF.

This clonotype was observed at least ten times. V gene TRBV3-1 combines with J gene TRBJ2-2; D is perhaps TRBD2 (5 bases). The germline V and J ends were trimmed by 0 bases and 5 bases, with 10 bases remaining between them. Germline CDR1 reads LGHDT; CDR2 reads YNNKEL (reference sequence). There are 15 residues in the CDR3. The CDR3: CASSQDLVATGELFF. In DNA form, the CDR3 reads TGTGCCAGCAGCCAAGATCTGGTAGCGACCGGGGAGCTGTTTTTT.

This chain uses TRBV27 with TRBJ2-5; D is perhaps TRBD1 (6 bases). V was clipped by 4 bases and J by 3 bases, with 9 bases between them. Germline V CDR1 and CDR2: MNHEY, SMNVEV (reference sequence). This CDR3 region has 13 residues. CDR3 sequence (DNA): TGTGCCAGCAGTTCCCGGACAGAAGAGACCCAGTACTTC. It yields the protein CASSSRTEETQYF.

This clonotype has at least ten counts. The genes are TRBV5-1 and TRBJ2-7; a possible D gene is TRBD2 (5 bases). The CDR3 has 15 residues. V was shortened by 0 bases and J by 6 bases, with 16 bases between the two germline ends. CDR1 and CDR2 from the germline V gene are SGHRS and YFSETQ. In nucleotides, the CDR3 is TGCGCCAGCAGCTTGGGGAGCGGACTCGGCGGCGAGCAGTACTTC. Translation: CASSLGSGLGGEQYF.

The J gene is TRBJ1-1, the V gene TRBV11-1, with D possibly matching TRBD1 (5 bases). Germline loops: CDR1 SGHAT, CDR2 FQDESV (reference sequence). The CDR3 covers 17 residues. Trimming removed 5 bases from V and 6 bases from J, with 25 bases in between. The CDR3 sequence is CASSPHSDGAAKAEAFF. CDR3 nucleotide sequence: TGTGCCAGCAGCCCTCATTCCGACGGGGCCGCGAAGGCTGAAGCTTTCTTT.

In its sample, this clonotype was seen a few times. This chain uses TRBV20-1 with TRBJ2-1, with 7 bases identical to TRBD2. In germline, CDR1 is DFQATT, CDR2 SNEGSKA (reference sequence). The J segment lost 4 bases and the V segment lost 5 bases, leaving 8 bases of the junction unmatched. This CDR3 spans 14 amino acids. As DNA, the CDR3 is TGCAGTGCTTACAGCGGGATGGGGTACAATGAGCAGTTCTTC. This gives the protein CSAYSGMGYNEQFF.

In its sample, this clonotype was seen many times. The chain employs TRBV12-3 or TRBV12-4 and TRBJ2-7; the D is unclear. Trimming cost V 1 base and J 6 bases, with 13 bases left between them. The CDR3 covers 14 residues. The CDR3 DNA reads as TGTGCCAGCAGTTTAGGGCTAGGATTGAGCGAGCAGTACTTC. Its protein product is CASSLGLGLSEQYF.

This clonotype appeared a few times. This rearrangement joins TRBV9 to TRBJ2-1; 8 bases are a match to TRBD1. Germline V CDR1 and CDR2: SGDLS, YYNGEE. Unmatched junction bases numbered 10, after V lost 3 bases and J lost 5 bases. CDR3 length: 16 amino acids. The CDR3 reads CASSALEGQDNNEQFF. The CDR3 bases are TGTGCCAGCAGCGCCCTAGAGGGACAGGATAACAATGAGCAGTTCTTC. Full variable domain (missing parts from reference TRBV9 and TRBJ2-1): DSGVTQTPKHLITATGQRVTLRCSPRSGDLSVYWYQQSLDQGLQFLIQYYNGEERAKGNILERFSAQQFPDLHSELNLSSLELGDSALYFCASSALEGQDNNEQFFGPGTRLTVL.

This clonotype has ten or more counts. The chain combines TRBV6-6 with TRBJ2-7; a weak D match, TRBD2 (6 bases). V dropped 0 bases and J dropped 5 bases, with 14 bases sitting between them. This CDR3 contains 15 residues. Germline assignment: CDR1 MNHNY and CDR2 SVGAGI (reference sequence). CDR3 protein: CASSYSSTSTHEQYF. The CDR3 coding sequence is TGTGCCAGCAGTTACTCGTCTACTAGCACCCACGAGCAGTACTTC.

Regarding this clonotype: A read error may be the cause here, since a much bigger clone is one base away. The chain combines TRBV12-3 or TRBV12-4 with TRBJ1-5, with unresolved D. Trimming left V 5 bases short and J 3 bases short, with 8 bases between. There are 13 residues in the CDR3. CDR3 coding DNA: TGTGCCAGCAGTCGCCTTATCAATCAGCCCCAGCATTTT. Translating gives CASSRLINQPQHF.

Only one count was recorded for this clonotype. This sequence joins TRBV7-2 and TRBJ2-1, with D possibly called TRBD1 or TRBD2 (5 bases each). Germline CDR1 is SGHTA and CDR2 is FQGNSA. Trimming stripped 2 bases from V and 9 bases from J, with 11 bases between. The CDR3 sequence is 13 residues long. CDR3 DNA sequence: TGTGCCAGCAGCTTACCCGGGGACGGTGAGCAGTTCTTC. Protein product: CASSLPGDGEQFF.

CDR3 in amino acids: CASRAPGATYNEQFF. Written as DNA, the CDR3 is TGTGCCAGCAGAGCTCCAGGGGCCACCTACAATGAGCAGTTCTTC. The V and J genes are TRBV14 and TRBJ2-1, with D possibly being TRBD1 (6 bases). Trimming pared 6 bases from V and 2 bases from J, leaving 14 bases between. CDR3 length: 15 amino acids. Per germline, CDR1 SGHDN and CDR2 FVKESK. Full variable domain (rest looked up from reference TRBV14 and TRBJ2-1): EAGVTQFPSHSVIEKGQTVTLRCDPISGHDNLYWYRRVMGKEIKFLLHFVKESKQDESGMPNNRFLAERTGGTYSTLKVQPAELEDSGVYFCASRAPGATYNEQFFGPGTRLTVL.

This chain connects TRBV19 to TRBJ1-5; D possibly corresponds to TRBD1 (5 bases). Looked up from germline, CDR1 is LNHDA and CDR2 is SQIVND (reference sequence). This CDR3 spans 14 amino acids. The germline V and J ends were trimmed by 5 bases and 5 bases, with 13 bases remaining between them. The CDR3 DNA reads TGTGCCAGTAGTCCATCGACAGTCCATCAGCCCCAGCATTTT. This codes for CASSPSTVHQPQHF.

The J gene is TRBJ2-5, the V gene TRBV27; maybe TRBD1 (5 bases). With 6 bases removed from V and 5 bases from J, the gap between germline ends came to 16 bases. The CDR3 covers 14 residues. Germline V gene lookup returns CDR1 MNHEY and CDR2 SMNVEV (reference sequence). CDR3 region: CASRNPRGGETQYF. CDR3 DNA sequence: TGTGCCAGCAGAAACCCTAGGGGTGGGGAGACCCAGTACTTC.

This clonotype was detected many times. The genes are TRBV28 and TRBJ2-1, with D possibly TRBD1 on 7 matching bases. CDR1 and CDR2 from the germline V gene are MDHEN and SYDVKM. CDR3 length: 16 amino acids. The ends were cut back, 6 bases at V and 4 bases at J, with 19 bases in the middle. CDR3 in amino acids: CASRPAGQSFYNEQFF. The CDR3 nucleotides read TGTGCCAGCAGGCCCGCGGGACAGAGTTTTTACAATGAGCAGTTCTTC.

The V call is TRBV30, the J call TRBJ2-7, with D maybe TRBD2 (6 bases). Per the germline V gene, CDR1 is GTSNPN and CDR2 is SVGIG (reference sequence). The CDR3 runs 14 residues. Between the trimmed V and J ends, which lost 3 bases and 1 base, there was a span of 13 bases. The CDR3 nucleotides are TGTGCCTGGAGCCGACCGGGACTGTCCTACGAGCAGTACTTC. This gives the protein CAWSRPGLSYEQYF.

The chain employs TRBV20-1 and TRBJ1-5; D not certain. The V end was cut by 6 bases, the J end by 10 bases, with 16 bases between. Germline CDR1 and CDR2: DFQATT and SNEGSKA (reference sequence). The CDR3 has 12 amino acids. The CDR3 bases are TGCAGTGCCGTTGACAAGTCAGGTCCCCAGCATTTT. Translating it yields CSAVDKSGPQHF.

This clonotype was picked up many times. The chain recombines TRBV12-3 or TRBV12-4 with TRBJ2-3, with a weak D call TRBD2 (5 bases). With 1 base removed from V and 2 bases from J, the gap between germline ends came to 19 bases. This CDR3 is 18 amino acids long. The DNA of the CDR3 is TGTGCCAGCAGTTTAGACCGAGGAGGAGGAACGAACACAGATACGCAGTATTTT. Translating gives CASSLDRGGGTNTDTQYF.

This chain connects TRBV6-2 or TRBV6-3 to TRBJ1-5, with 7 bases matching TRBD1. After removal of 6 bases from V and 4 bases from J, the junction contained 12 bases not matched to a gene. Germline loops: CDR1 MNHEY, CDR2 SVGEGT. The CDR3 spans 16 residues. CDR3: CASSPTQTGMNQPQHF. In DNA, the CDR3 is TGTGCCAGCAGCCCGACGCAGACAGGGATGAATCAGCCCCAGCATTTT.

This clonotype was detected a few times. The chain links TRBV28 to TRBJ1-2, with D maybe TRBD1 (6 bases). Germline CDR1 MDHEN, CDR2 SYDVKM. Trimming took 2 bases from V and 6 from J, leaving 16 bases between them. CDR3 length: 15 residues. The CDR3: CASSLRGGYTDGYTF. CDR3 DNA sequence: TGTGCCAGCAGTTTAAGAGGGGGGTATACCGATGGCTACACCTTC.

The chain carries TRBV20-1 and TRBJ2-1, with TRBD2 identical over 8 bases. CDR1 is DFQATT and CDR2 is SNEGSKA in the germline V gene (reference sequence). The CDR3 consists of 13 residues. V lost 7 bases and J lost 6; bases outside the gene matches: 8. The CDR3 protein is CSVGSGIGNEQFF. DNA for the CDR3: TGCAGTGTTGGTAGCGGGATAGGCAATGAGCAGTTCTTC.

This clonotype was seen only a few times. The chain joins TRBV28 to TRBJ1-5, with a possible D match to TRBD1 (5 bases). V was shortened by 3 bases and J by 2 bases, with 11 bases between the two germline ends. CDR3 length equals 15 residues. Per germline, CDR1 MDHEN and CDR2 SYDVKM. In nucleotides, the CDR3 is TGTGCCAGCAGTTTCTTTGCCAGGGGCAATCAGCCCCAGCATTTT. Translated: CASSFFARGNQPQHF.

This clonotype was recorded many times. The rearrangement joins TRBV20-1 to TRBJ2-3, with 9 bases matching TRBD2. This CDR3 spans 16 amino acids. The V and J ends lost 5 bases and 5 bases, in that order; junction bases with no gene match: 14. The germline CDR1 and CDR2 sequences are DFQATT and SNEGSKA (reference sequence). The CDR3 sequence is CSAAPGGAGGGDTQYF. The CDR3 nucleotides are TGCAGTGCTGCGCCGGGGGGAGCGGGAGGTGGAGATACGCAGTATTTT.

In this sample, this clonotype turned up a few times. This chain connects TRBV20-1 to TRBJ1-4; D remains ambiguous. Trimming cost V 6 bases and J 4 bases, with 12 bases left between them. There are 13 residues in the CDR3. Germline V gives CDR1 DFQATT, CDR2 SNEGSKA (reference sequence). CDR3 bases: TGCAGTGCCATGCGAGGCGGTAATGAAAAACTGTTTTTT. Residues: CSAMRGGNEKLFF.